These 8 T cell receptor beta chains came from one sample sequenced in a study of blood T cell repertoires in COVID-19. TCRdb's table, derived via immunoSEQ multiplex PCR, lists solely in-frame clones and lacks some. The data contain around 60,000 clones, about 90% of them seen just once; the ten biggest clones take up around 13%. Sequencing used peripheral blood. The origin of the receptors is a man between 60 and 70 years old with active COVID-19.

A remark on this clone: Relative to the germline gene, one junction end is altered; a read error may explain this. The CDR3 sequence is CASSLGGTGRDEQYF. For the CDR3, the DNA is TGTGCTAGCAGCTTAGGCGGGACAGGGAGAGACGAGCAGTACTTC. The J gene is TRBJ2-7, the V gene TRBV7-7; 9 bases map to TRBD1. The CDR3 has 15 amino acids. Germline V CDR1 and CDR2: SSHAT, FNYEAQ (reference sequence).

In its sample, this clone was seen once. The V call is TRBV6-5, the J call TRBJ1-4, with no clear D. Trimming cost V 9 bases and J 0 bases, with 8 bases left between them. The length of the CDR3 is 13 residues. The germline gives CDR1 MNHEY, CDR2 SVGAGI. CDR3 region: CASYNATNEKLFF. CDR3 in DNA: TGTGCCAGTTACAACGCAACTAATGAAAAACTGTTTTTT.

This clone has just a few counts. The V and J genes are TRBV18 and TRBJ2-7; no clear D gene. CDR3 length equals 16 residues. In germline, CDR1 is KGHSH, CDR2 LQKENI. Trimming removed 3 bases from V and 2 bases from J, with 17 bases in between. CDR3 sequence (DNA): TGTGCCAGCTCACCGCAGCTGGGTATGGAGACCTACGAGCAGTACTTC. As protein: CASSPQLGMETYEQYF.

This clone came up a few times. This sequence joins TRBV5-6 and TRBJ1-5, with 9 nucleotides matching TRBD1. V gave up 4 bases and J gave up 11 bases; unmatched junction bases: 10. Per the germline V gene, CDR1 is SGHDT and CDR2 is YYEEEE. This CDR3 has 14 residues. The CDR3 here is CASSRDRVPGSQHF. As DNA, the CDR3 is TGTGCCAGCAGCCGGGACAGGGTGCCCGGGTCCCAGCATTTT. The full variable domain, its missing parts supplied by reference TRBV5-6 and TRBJ1-5, is DAGVTQSPTHLIKTRGQQVTLRCSPKSGHDTVSWYQQALGQGPQFIFQYYEEEERQRGNFPDRFSGHQFPNYSSELNVNALLLGDSALYLCASSRDRVPGSQHFGDGTRLSIL.

The chain uses TRBV19 and TRBJ1-6; 8 nucleotides match TRBD1. The CDR3 sequence is 13 residues long. The germline V gene has CDR1 LNHDA and CDR2 SQIVND (reference sequence). The J segment lost 10 bases and the V segment lost 8 bases, leaving 7 bases of the junction unmatched. CDR3 protein: CASSPDRGSPLHF. CDR3 sequence (DNA): TGTGCCAGTTCACCCGACAGGGGATCACCCCTCCACTTT.

V usage is TRBV7-3 and J usage is TRBJ1-6; tentatively, D is TRBD1 (5 bases). The germline V gene encodes CDR1 SGHTA and CDR2 FQGTGA. This CDR3 is 15 amino acids long. V was clipped by 1 base and J by 7 bases, with 11 bases between them. CDR3 coding DNA: TGTGCCAGCAGCTTAAACGGACACCCAAATTCACCCCTCCACTTT. Protein product: CASSLNGHPNSPLHF.

The chain combines TRBV10-3 with TRBJ2-2; weak D call: TRBD1 (6 bases). The germline gives CDR1 ENHRY, CDR2 SYGVKD. The CDR3 has 14 amino acids. The V end was cut by 6 bases, the J end by 7 bases, with 15 bases between. CDR3 residues: CAISPTGFNGELFF. Written as DNA, the CDR3 is TGTGCCATCAGCCCCACAGGGTTCAACGGGGAGCTGTTTTTT.

This clone occurred a few times. The V gene is TRBV15, the J gene TRBJ1-5; no firm D call. V was clipped by 7 bases and J by 6 bases, with 4 bases between them. Germline CDR1 reads LNHNV; CDR2 reads YYDKDF (reference sequence). The CDR3 totals 10 residues. The CDR3 DNA reads TGTGCCACCACAGTTCAGCCCCAGCATTTT. This codes for CATTVQPQHF.